What follows are 31 T cell receptor beta chains derived from one specimen sequenced in a study of T cell responses to AZD1222 COVID-19 vaccine. Some clones are missing from TCRdb's copy, which holds only in-frame ones; the method was immunoSEQ multiplex PCR. The sample lists some 190,000 clones; 92% were seen once. The sample was peripheral blood, taken 28 days after the second AZD1222 dose. The receptors were sampled from an adult who received the AZD1222 COVID-19 vaccine.

This sequence joins TRBV4-2 and TRBJ1-2, with D possibly being TRBD1 (5 bases). CDR3 size: 17 residues. The germline CDR1 and CDR2 sequences are LGHNA and YNFKEQ. V gave up 0 bases and J gave up 0 bases, with 14 bases separating them. The CDR3, as DNA: TGTGCCAGCAGCCAAGAGCTAGGACACCTAGCTAACTATGGCTACACCTTC. Its translation is CASSQELGHLANYGYTF.

This chain links TRBV27 with TRBJ1-6; D gene unclear. Trimming removed 4 bases at V and 5 bases at J, with 9 bases between. The CDR3 totals 14 residues. From germline, CDR1 is MNHEY and CDR2 SMNVEV (reference sequence). Here the CDR3 DNA reads TGTGCCAGCAGTTACCGGACGGATAATTCACCCCTCCACTTT. Encoded protein: CASSYRTDNSPLHF.

This clone came up once. The chain joins TRBV30 to TRBJ1-1, with D unclear. Germline CDR1 and CDR2: GTSNPN and SVGIG (reference sequence). V lost 5 bases to trimming and J lost 3 bases, with 13 bases between them. The CDR3 is 13 residues long. DNA for the CDR3: TGTGCCTGGGGCTTGTCCAAGGACACTGAAGCTTTCTTT. It is translated as CAWGLSKDTEAFF.

The V gene is TRBV12-3 or TRBV12-4, the J gene TRBJ1-2, with D hard to call. V lost 6 bases, J lost 2 bases, and 10 bases lay in between. CDR3 length equals 13 residues. CDR3 in amino acids: CASRTSSNYGYTF. Here the CDR3 DNA reads TGTGCCAGCAGGACGTCCTCGAACTATGGCTACACCTTC.

In DNA form, the CDR3 reads TGTGCCAGCAGCTCCGGGACAGGGGGCGGCTATGGCTACACCTTC. It translates to CASSSGTGGGYGYTF. V is TRBV5-4 and J is TRBJ1-2; TRBD1 agrees at 12 bases. The CDR3 extends over 15 amino acids. V lost 3 bases to trimming and J lost 4 bases; unmatched junction nucleotides: 4. Germline CDR1 reads SGHNT; CDR2 reads YYREEE (reference sequence).

The V gene is TRBV5-4, the J gene TRBJ2-1; a possible D gene is TRBD1 (6 bases). The V gene lost 3 bases and the J gene lost 2 bases, with 15 bases spanning the gap. Germline lookup yields CDR1 SGHNT and CDR2 YYREEE (reference sequence). The CDR3 contains 16 residues. The chain's CDR3 is CASSSTTGKPYNEQFF. In DNA form, the CDR3 reads TGTGCCAGCAGCTCGACAACAGGGAAACCCTACAATGAGCAGTTCTTC. Full variable domain (rest looked up from reference TRBV5-4 and TRBJ2-1): ETGVTQSPTHLIKTRGQQVTLRCSSQSGHNTVSWYQQALGQGPQFIFQYYREEENGRGNFPPRFSGLQFPNYSSELNVNALELDDSALYLCASSSTTGKPYNEQFFGPGTRLTVL.

The gene calls are TRBV28 and TRBJ1-2, with no clear D. V was clipped by 6 bases and J by 3 bases, with 11 bases between them. The CDR3 consists of 13 residues. CDR1 and CDR2 (germline): MDHEN, SYDVKM. In DNA form, the CDR3 reads TGTGCCAGCAGGGTAGGACGCGACTATGGCTACACCTTC. Protein product: CASRVGRDYGYTF.

This chain uses TRBV6-2 or TRBV6-3 with TRBJ2-5; 8 bases align to TRBD2. Trimming at V came to 5 bases and at J to 1 base, leaving 9 bases not matched to a gene. CDR3 size: 16 residues. The germline V gene encodes CDR1 MNHEY and CDR2 SVGEGT. For the CDR3, the DNA is TGTGCCAGCAGTGCCCAGCATAGCGGGGCCCAAGAGACCCAGTACTTC. This encodes CASSAQHSGAQETQYF.

V and J are TRBV7-9 and TRBJ1-2; tentative D call: TRBD1 (5 bases). Germline CDR1 and CDR2: SEHNR and FQNEAQ (reference sequence). This CDR3 is 19 amino acids long. Trimming pared 6 bases from V and 1 base from J, leaving 27 bases between. CDR3 bases: TGTGCCAGCAGAGTGGCGGCGGGGCCTCCAAGACGTATTAACTATGGCTACACCTTC. It is translated as CASRVAAGPPRRINYGYTF.

The genes are TRBV28 and TRBJ1-1, with D unresolved. Germline V CDR1 and CDR2: MDHEN, SYDVKM. The V end was cut by 10 bases, the J end by 5 bases, with 23 bases between. The CDR3 contains 15 residues. In DNA, the CDR3 is TGTGCCAACCCCGGAGAGGGCGGCACATGGACTGAAGCTTTCTTT. Protein sequence: CANPGEGGTWTEAFF.

The chain has TRBV19 and TRBJ2-5; TRBD1 matches at 8 bases. Germline V gene sequence: CDR1 LNHDA, CDR2 SQIVND (reference sequence). The J segment lost 5 bases and the V segment lost 7 bases, leaving 12 bases of the junction unmatched. The CDR3 totals 15 residues. This CDR3 is CASNPNAGGGETQYF. The CDR3 nucleotides are TGTGCCAGTAACCCAAACGCAGGGGGCGGTGAGACCCAGTACTTC.

This chain connects TRBV5-6 to TRBJ1-1, with 11 bases fitting TRBD1. The CDR3 covers 16 residues. J gave up 3 bases and V 0 bases, and 4 bases lay outside the gene matches. CDR1 is SGHDT, CDR2 YYEEEE, per germline. CDR3 in amino acids: CASSLGLGQGDTEAFF. The CDR3 DNA reads TGTGCCAGCAGCTTGGGGTTGGGACAGGGGGACACTGAAGCTTTCTTT.

This chain joins TRBV4-1 and TRBJ1-4; D call uncertain. This CDR3 is 16 amino acids long. The germline V and J ends were trimmed by 7 bases and 3 bases, with 18 bases remaining between them. Per germline, CDR1 MGHRA and CDR2 YSYEKL. The CDR3 nucleotides are TGCGCCAGCATTTGGCAGGCGGCCTCCCCTAATGAAAAACTGTTTTTT. It specifies CASIWQAASPNEKLFF.

The chain joins TRBV12-3 or TRBV12-4 to TRBJ1-1; D unclear. Deletions cut 7 bases from V and 0 bases from J, with 9 bases between. This CDR3 is built from 13 residues. The CDR3 is CASNNYLNTEAFF. The CDR3 nucleotides read TGTGCCAGCAATAACTACTTGAACACTGAAGCTTTCTTT.

The chain employs TRBV2 and TRBJ1-6, with D maybe TRBD1 (5 bases). Trimming took off 1 base at V and 9 bases at J, with 19 bases between the two ends. Germline assignment: CDR1 SNHLY and CDR2 FYNNEI. The CDR3 is made up of 17 amino acids. Here the CDR3 DNA reads TGTGCCAGCAGTGAAGAGGGAGGCCCGGACAACGGTTCACCCCTCCACTTT. Residues: CASSEEGGPDNGSPLHF. Together with reference TRBV2 and TRBJ1-6, the CDR3 gives the full variable domain: EPEVTQTPSHQVTQMGQEVILRCVPISNHLYFYWYRQILGQKVEFLVSFYNNEISEKSEIFDDQFSVERPDGSNFTLKIRSTKLEDSAMYFCASSEEGGPDNGSPLHFGNGTRLTVT.

The chain combines TRBV5-1 with TRBJ2-2; a weak D match, TRBD2 (7 bases). This CDR3 contains 15 residues. V lost 2 bases and J 3 bases, leaving 11 bases between the germline ends. Germline V gives CDR1 SGHRS, CDR2 YFSETQ. CDR3: CASSFRGADTGELFF. The CDR3 DNA reads TGCGCCAGCAGCTTCCGGGGGGCTGACACCGGGGAGCTGTTTTTT.

The rearrangement joins TRBV25-1 to TRBJ1-4; D may be TRBD1 (5 bases). Germline V lookup: CDR1 MGHDK, CDR2 SYGVNS. CDR3 length: 14 amino acids. Trimming took 1 base from V and 7 from J, leaving 10 bases between them. As DNA, the CDR3 is TGTGCCAGCAGTGAATTAAAGGGGAGTGAAAAACTGTTTTTT. Encoded protein: CASSELKGSEKLFF.

The chain couples TRBV12-3 or TRBV12-4 to TRBJ1-5; unclear D gene. Trimming pared 4 bases from V and 9 bases from J, leaving 7 bases between. The CDR3 covers 11 residues. CDR3 protein: CASSSAGPQHF. The CDR3 DNA reads as TGTGCCAGCAGTTCGGCGGGGCCCCAGCATTTT.

This clone was recorded once. The chain has TRBV19 and TRBJ1-5, with D unclear. V lost 0 bases, J lost 5 bases, and 11 bases lay in between. This CDR3 is built from 15 residues. The V gene's germline CDR1 is LNHDA and CDR2 SQIVND (reference sequence). The chain's CDR3 is CASSIDSGGDQPQHF. The CDR3 bases are TGTGCCAGTAGTATAGATTCCGGCGGGGATCAGCCCCAGCATTTT.

V gene TRBV6-2 or TRBV6-3 combines with J gene TRBJ2-1, with TRBD1 as a possible D gene (5 bases). V was pared by 2 bases and J by 9 bases, with 17 bases between. This CDR3 spans 15 amino acids. Germline CDR1 reads MNHEY; CDR2 reads SVGEGT. In DNA, the CDR3 is TGTGCCAGCAGTTACAATAGGGGTCTTAATAGTGAGCAGTTCTTC. Translated, it gives CASSYNRGLNSEQFF.

The chain uses TRBV6-5 and TRBJ2-5; TRBD2 aligns across 9 bases. V lost 0 bases, J lost 5 bases, and 4 bases stayed unmatched. This CDR3 has 15 residues. Looked up from germline, CDR1 is MNHEY and CDR2 is SVGAGI. CDR3 protein: CASSYSIAGVETQYF. The CDR3 DNA sequence: TGTGCCAGCAGTTACTCGATAGCGGGAGTCGAGACCCAGTACTTC.

This clone was detected only once. V and J are TRBV19 and TRBJ2-5; D is uncertain. Germline CDR1 is LNHDA and CDR2 is SQIVND (reference sequence). The length of the CDR3 is 17 residues. V dropped 3 bases and J dropped 5 bases, with 22 bases sitting between them. The CDR3 DNA sequence: TGTGCCAGTAGTATCGGTAGGGTTTGGGTTGTTAGGGAGACCCAGTACTTC. Its protein product is CASSIGRVWVVRETQYF.

The chain employs TRBV6-5 and TRBJ1-1; no clear D. Trimming stripped 7 bases from V and 0 bases from J, with 9 bases between. Germline CDR1 reads MNHEY; CDR2 reads SVGAGI. CDR3 length equals 13 residues. The CDR3 DNA is TGTGCCAGCATCTCCCACATGAACACTGAAGCTTTCTTT. It specifies CASISHMNTEAFF.

This chain joins TRBV29-1 and TRBJ1-1; D not resolved. Germline V gene data show CDR1 as SQVTM and CDR2 as ANQGSEA. The V gene lost 5 bases and the J gene lost 0 bases, with 10 bases spanning the gap. The length of the CDR3 is 13 residues. The CDR3 DNA reads as TGCAGCGTTCTGGGGAGAATGAACACTGAAGCTTTCTTT. The encoded protein is CSVLGRMNTEAFF.

The genes are TRBV29-1 and TRBJ2-5; D is unresolved. The germline CDR1 and CDR2 sequences are SQVTM and ANQGSEA. The V gene lost 3 bases and the J gene lost 5 bases, with 16 bases spanning the gap. The CDR3 is 14 residues long. The DNA of the CDR3 is TGCAGCGTTGATGGCACCTCAGGCGAGGAGACCCAGTACTTC. It codes for CSVDGTSGEETQYF.

This chain links TRBV19 with TRBJ2-2, with TRBD1 matching 9 bases. Losses at the gene ends were 7 bases for V and 5 bases for J; bases not matched to a gene: 17. There are 18 residues in the CDR3. Per the germline V gene, CDR1 is LNHDA and CDR2 is SQIVND (reference sequence). In DNA, the CDR3 is TGTGCCAGTAACATAAGTCCTTCCGGACAGGGGCCAACCGGGGAGCTGTTTTTT. It specifies CASNISPSGQGPTGELFF.

The CDR3 loop is CASSQGAGSPGYGYTF. The CDR3 region has the DNA TGTGCCAGCAGCCAAGGGGCGGGAAGCCCGGGCTATGGCTACACCTTC. The rearrangement links TRBV3-1 (or the pseudogene TRBV3-2) to TRBJ1-2; D remains unclear. The CDR3 spans 16 residues. With 1 base removed from V and 4 bases from J, the gap between germline ends came to 16 bases. CDR1 and CDR2 from the germline V gene are LGHDT and YNNKEL (reference sequence).

This chain links TRBV4-2 with TRBJ1-3; no firm D call. Germline lookup yields CDR1 LGHNA and CDR2 YNFKEQ. The length of the CDR3 is 15 residues. V gave up 0 bases and J gave up 3 bases, with 9 bases separating them. CDR3 residues: CASSQDPRDGNTIYF. CDR3 in DNA: TGTGCCAGCAGCCAAGACCCGCGTGATGGAAACACCATATATTTT.

There are a few counts of this clone. The junction departs from germline at one end; a sequencing error may be responsible. CDR3 DNA sequence: TGTGCCAGCAGCTCAGGGACCACTGGAGCTTTCTTT. This codes for CASSSGTTGAFF. The chain links TRBV3-1 (or the pseudogene TRBV3-2) to TRBJ1-1, with a tentative D call TRBD1 (5 bases). Germline-derived CDR1 and CDR2 are LGHDT and YNNKEL (reference sequence). The CDR3 is 12 residues long.

V usage is TRBV5-1 and J usage is TRBJ2-7; no clear D. V was trimmed by 4 bases and J by 3 bases, leaving 11 bases between them. The CDR3 extends over 13 amino acids. The germline gives CDR1 SGHRS, CDR2 YFSETQ. The DNA of the CDR3 is TGCGCCAGCAGCAACCCTCCGAGCTACGAGCAGTACTTC. It specifies CASSNPPSYEQYF.

This chain connects TRBV5-4 to TRBJ1-2; perhaps TRBD1 as D (5 bases). Trimming stripped 4 bases from V and 2 bases from J, with 18 bases between. The CDR3 has 16 amino acids. In germline, CDR1 is SGHNT, CDR2 YYREEE (reference sequence). Here the CDR3 reads CASSPPSGGANYGYTF. The CDR3 bases are TGTGCCAGCAGCCCACCTTCCGGCGGGGCGAACTATGGCTACACCTTC.